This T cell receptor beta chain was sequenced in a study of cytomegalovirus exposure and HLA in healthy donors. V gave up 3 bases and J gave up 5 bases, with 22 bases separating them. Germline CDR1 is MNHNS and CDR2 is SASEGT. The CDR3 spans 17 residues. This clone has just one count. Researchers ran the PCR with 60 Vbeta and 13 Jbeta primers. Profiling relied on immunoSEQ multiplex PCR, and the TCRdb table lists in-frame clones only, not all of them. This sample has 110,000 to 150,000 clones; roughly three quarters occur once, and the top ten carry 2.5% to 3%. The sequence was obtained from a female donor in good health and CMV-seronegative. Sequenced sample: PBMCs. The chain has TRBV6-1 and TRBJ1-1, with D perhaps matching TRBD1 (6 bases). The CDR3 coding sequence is TGTGCCAGCAGTGACCTCCGGGACAAGCCCGGGACAACTGAAGCTTTCTTT. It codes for CASSDLRDKPGTTEAFF.